This TCR beta chain originates from a study of blood T cells in healthy people across ages (dated by TCRdb to the mid-2010s). Notes on the research overall: In model experiments, template switching captured about one uniquely barcoded TCR beta cDNA molecule for every two T cells. Using deep sequencing normalized with unique cDNA molecular identifiers, the study measured how TCR beta repertoire diversity changes with age. Using the same blood draw, the study looked at two additional independent replicas of 1 million unique cDNA reads for two donors, one aged 18 to 30 and the other aged 80 or older. The donors were split into four age groups: young (average around 15 years), middle-aged (around 40), aged (62) and long-lived (over 75). To avoid experimental bias, donors of different ages were distributed randomly across sequencing lanes. Here is what the overall study found, with its caveats: Because the CMV infection status of the donors was unknown, age-related changes in expanded clonotypes may potentially have been confounded. Observed TCR beta diversity per million T cells fell roughly linearly with age, and a significant reduction was already apparent by age about 38. Estimates of total diversity based on one million sequenced T cells were regarded as lower bounds and as underestimates. A strong correlation was found between observed TCR beta diversity and the percentage of naive T cells measured by flow cytometry. Compared with the aged group, more naive CD4+ T cells, fewer expanded clones and increased TCR diversity were shown by the long-lived group, suggesting age selection. Since profiling was done on bulk unsorted PBMCs, naive and antigen-experienced compartments could not be conclusively compared.

As regards this clonotype: What antigen it recognizes has not been identified. Per-base qualities were not stored, and no clone one base away is much larger.

There are 14 amino acids in the CDR3, from cysteine to phenylalanine inclusive. This entry keeps only the CDR3 DNA: 42 bases, framed from base 1. The germline V gene (reference sequence) supplies CDR1 MNHEY and CDR2 SMNVEV. V is pared back by 2 bases and J by 4 bases, with 11 bases lying between the germline termini. The library came from 5' RACE. The sequencer was an Illumina HiSeq 2500. A second PCR of about 6 to 12 cycles was run with a J-beta primer mix and a sample-barcoded 5' primer. Each TCR beta cDNA molecule received a unique molecular identifier from a template-switch 5' adaptor carrying 12 random nucleotides. Each sample yielded at least 3 million CDR3-containing paired-end reads. First-strand cDNA was synthesized from all RNA with the Mint cDNA synthesis kit, primed by a TRBC-specific oligonucleotide. After uracil-DNA glycosylase treatment, a first 18-cycle PCR used universal primers M1SS and BC2_uni_R on all cDNA. Per the authors' processing: For normalization, 1 million high-quality reads, each with a distinct molecular identifier, were randomly selected from each sample. Instead of being binned into consensus sequences, reads that shared molecular identifiers were thrown out. MiTCR, set to a Q25 quality threshold and the strictest error-elimination algorithm, was used for CDR3 identification, clonotype clustering and error correction. A nonparametric unseen species model with Euler transformation was used to estimate lower-bound total TCR beta diversity. Clones were called with MiXCR by TCRdb after fastp trimmed the public reads at Q25, and only in-frame beta chains were retained. Rows with a matching CDR3 protein are joined into one entry that keeps the most common DNA and genes. These V and J calls are TCRdb output, not the study's own analysis. The sample table shows roughly 1,700,000 distinct CDR3 sequences, and 28% are seen once. The ten top clones hold around 7.7% of the sample.

The approximately 41 donors, aged about 6 to 100 years, were systemically healthy Caucasian individuals from Russia. Each donor gave approximately 9.3 milliliters of peripheral blood, collected into EDTA-treated Vacutainer tubes. Ficoll-Paque density-gradient centrifugation was used to isolate PBMCs, with at least 6 million obtained per sample. Trizol reagent was used to extract total RNA from the PBMCs, yielding at least 6 micrograms per sample. For every donor, an aliquot of PBMCs went through flow cytometry to measure the percentages of naive CD45RAhigh/CD27high T cells. The TCR was taken from a woman aged 25 to 39 in good health. Sequencing input: blood. The rearranged segments are TRBV27 and TRBJ1-2, with no confident D gene call. The CDR3 has the sequence CASSLGREVYGYTF. The nucleotide sequence reads as follows: TGTGCCAGCAGTTTAGGCCGGGAAGTCTATGGCTACACCTTC.